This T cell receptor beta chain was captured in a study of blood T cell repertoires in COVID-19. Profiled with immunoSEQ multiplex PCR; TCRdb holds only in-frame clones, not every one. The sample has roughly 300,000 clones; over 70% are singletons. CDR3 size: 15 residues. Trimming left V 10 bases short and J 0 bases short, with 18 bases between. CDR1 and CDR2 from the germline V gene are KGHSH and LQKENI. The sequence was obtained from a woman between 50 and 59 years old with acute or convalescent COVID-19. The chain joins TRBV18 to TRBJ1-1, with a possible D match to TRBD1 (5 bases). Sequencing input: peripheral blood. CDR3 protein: CATNYLDSMNTEAFF. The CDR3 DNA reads TGTGCCACCAACTACCTCGACAGTATGAACACTGAAGCTTTCTTT. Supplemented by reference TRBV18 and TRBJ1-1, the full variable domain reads NAGVMQNPRHLVRRRGQEARLRCSPMKGHSHVYWYRQLPEEGLKFMVYLQKENIIDESGMPKERFSAEFPKEGPSILRIQQVVRGDSAAYFCATNYLDSMNTEAFFGQGTRLTVV.